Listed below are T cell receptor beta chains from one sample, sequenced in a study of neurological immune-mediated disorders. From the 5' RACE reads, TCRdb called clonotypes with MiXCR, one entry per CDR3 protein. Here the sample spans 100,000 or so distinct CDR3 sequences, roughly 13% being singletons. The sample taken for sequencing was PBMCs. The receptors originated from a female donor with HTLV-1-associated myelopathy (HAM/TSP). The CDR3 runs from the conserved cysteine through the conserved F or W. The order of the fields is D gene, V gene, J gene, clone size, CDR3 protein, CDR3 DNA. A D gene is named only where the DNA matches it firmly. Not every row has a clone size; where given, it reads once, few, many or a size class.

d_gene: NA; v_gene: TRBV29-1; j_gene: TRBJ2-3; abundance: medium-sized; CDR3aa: CSASLRGAQGVYF; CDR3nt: TGCAGCGCCTCCCTCCGGGGGGCTCAAGGTGTATATTTT
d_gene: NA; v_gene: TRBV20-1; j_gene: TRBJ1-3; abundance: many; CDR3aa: CSASHSTGGNTIYF; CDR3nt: TGCAGTGCTTCACACTCTACGGGCGGAAACACCATATATTTT
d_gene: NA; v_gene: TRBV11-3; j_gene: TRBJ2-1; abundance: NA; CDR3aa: CASSRPSVNEQFF; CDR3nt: TGTGCCAGCAGCCGACCGTCGGTGAATGAGCAGTTCTTC
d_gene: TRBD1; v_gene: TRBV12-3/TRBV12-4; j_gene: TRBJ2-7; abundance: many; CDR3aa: CASSFGTGIYEQYF; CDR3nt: TGTGCCAGCAGTTTTGGGACAGGGATCTACGAGCAGTACTTC
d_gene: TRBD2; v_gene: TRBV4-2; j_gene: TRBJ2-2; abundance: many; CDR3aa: CASSQAGLVMNTGELFF; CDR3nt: TGTGCCAGCAGCCAAGCGGGACTAGTGATGAACACCGGGGAGCTGTTTTTT
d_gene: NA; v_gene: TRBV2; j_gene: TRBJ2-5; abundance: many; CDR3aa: CASSVYEETQYF; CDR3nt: TGTGCCAGCAGTGTTTACGAAGAGACCCAGTACTTC
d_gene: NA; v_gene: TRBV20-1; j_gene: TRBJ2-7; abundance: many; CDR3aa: CSVSGPVSYEQYF; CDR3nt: TGCAGTGTTTCGGGACCTGTAAGCTACGAGCAGTACTTC
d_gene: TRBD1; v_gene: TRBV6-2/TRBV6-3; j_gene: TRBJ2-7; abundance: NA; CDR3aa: CASSKRTGFSYEQYF; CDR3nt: TGTGCCAGCAGTAAACGGACAGGTTTCTCCTACGAGCAGTACTTC
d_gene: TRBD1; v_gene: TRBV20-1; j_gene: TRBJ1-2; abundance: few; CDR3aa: CSAPRTGGGYGYTF; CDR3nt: TGCAGTGCTCCTAGGACAGGGGGGGGCTATGGCTACACCTTC
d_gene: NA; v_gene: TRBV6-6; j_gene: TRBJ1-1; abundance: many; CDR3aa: CASHVFGENTEAFF; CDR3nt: TGTGCCAGCCATGTCTTCGGGGAAAACACTGAAGCTTTCTTT
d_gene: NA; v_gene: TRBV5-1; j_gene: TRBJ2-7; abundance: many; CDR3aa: CASSGGTHYEQYF; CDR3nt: TGCGCCAGCAGCGGCGGGACACACTACGAGCAGTACTTC